This TCR beta chain was sequenced in a study of a mutant IDH1 vaccine in newly diagnosed glioma. Study context: Former treatment meant radiotherapy, temozolomide, or both; the majority had gotten both. Study-wide findings and caveats: Over 85% of patients showed vaccine-induced immune responses across multiple MHC alleles.

TCRdb keeps only in-frame clones here, not all; method: immunoSEQ multiplex PCR. The table has fewer than 70,000 clones, 75% to 90% seen once. This clone has at least ten counts. Antigen unknown. The same CDR3 also results from other DNA sequences found in this sample. This CDR3 is 14 amino acids long. Trimming removed 5 bases at V and 5 bases at J, with 13 bases between. Germline-derived CDR1 and CDR2 are SGHTA and FQGNSA. As to time point: week 11, during vaccination. Vaccinated patients received 300 ug of mutant IDH1 20-mer peptide per dose, with topical imiquimod. The TCR originated in a man aged 40-49 years with glioma. The starting material was PBMCs, obtained from a glioma patient whose treatment included an IDH1 peptide vaccine. V is TRBV7-2 and J is TRBJ2-1; D is ambiguous. The CDR3 DNA follows: TGTGCCAGCAGCCCGGAAAACCGGGACAATGAGCAGTTCTTC. Translation: CASSPENRDNEQFF.